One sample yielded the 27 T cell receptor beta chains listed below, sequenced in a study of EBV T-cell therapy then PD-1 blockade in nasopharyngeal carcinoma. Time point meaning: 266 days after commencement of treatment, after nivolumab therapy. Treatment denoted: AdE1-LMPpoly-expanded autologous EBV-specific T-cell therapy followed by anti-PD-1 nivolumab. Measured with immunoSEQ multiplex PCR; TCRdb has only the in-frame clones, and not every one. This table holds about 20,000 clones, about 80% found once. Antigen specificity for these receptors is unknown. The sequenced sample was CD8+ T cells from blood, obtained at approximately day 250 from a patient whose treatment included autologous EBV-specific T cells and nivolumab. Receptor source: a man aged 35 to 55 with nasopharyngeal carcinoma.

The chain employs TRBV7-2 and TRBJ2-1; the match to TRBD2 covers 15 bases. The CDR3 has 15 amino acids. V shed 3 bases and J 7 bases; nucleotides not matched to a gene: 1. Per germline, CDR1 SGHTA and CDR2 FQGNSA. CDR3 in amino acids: CASSFGLAGGNEQFF. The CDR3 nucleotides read TGTGCCAGCAGCTTTGGACTAGCGGGGGGGAATGAGCAGTTCTTC.

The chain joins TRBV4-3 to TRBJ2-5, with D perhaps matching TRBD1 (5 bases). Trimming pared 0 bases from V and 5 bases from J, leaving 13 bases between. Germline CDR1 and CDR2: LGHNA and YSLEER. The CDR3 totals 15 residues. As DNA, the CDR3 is TGCGCCAGCAGCCAAGACCTCAGGGATGTGGAGACCCAGTACTTC. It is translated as CASSQDLRDVETQYF.

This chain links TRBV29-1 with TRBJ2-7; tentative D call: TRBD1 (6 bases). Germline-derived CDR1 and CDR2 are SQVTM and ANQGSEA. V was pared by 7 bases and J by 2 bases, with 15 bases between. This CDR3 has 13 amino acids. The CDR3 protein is CSAGPDSPYEQYF. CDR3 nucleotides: TGCAGCGCTGGACCGGACAGTCCCTACGAGCAGTACTTC.

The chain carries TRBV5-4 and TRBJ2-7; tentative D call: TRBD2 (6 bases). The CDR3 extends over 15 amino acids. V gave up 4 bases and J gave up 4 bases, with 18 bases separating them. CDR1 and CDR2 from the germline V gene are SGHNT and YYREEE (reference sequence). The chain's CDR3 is CASSLLPGLAYEQYF. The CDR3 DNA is TGTGCCAGCAGCCTCCTTCCGGGACTTGCTTACGAGCAGTACTTC.

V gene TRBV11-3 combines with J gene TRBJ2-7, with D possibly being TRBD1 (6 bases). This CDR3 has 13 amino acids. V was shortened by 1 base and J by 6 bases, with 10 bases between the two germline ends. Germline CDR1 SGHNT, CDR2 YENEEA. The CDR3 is CASSLGSRGEQYF. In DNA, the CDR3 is TGTGCCAGCAGCTTAGGGTCCAGGGGCGAGCAGTACTTC.

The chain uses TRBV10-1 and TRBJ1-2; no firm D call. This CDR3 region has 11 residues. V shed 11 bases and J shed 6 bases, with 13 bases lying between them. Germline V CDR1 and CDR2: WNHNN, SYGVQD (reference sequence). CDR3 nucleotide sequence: TGCGCCGCGCCCCAAGCGAATGGCTACACCTTC. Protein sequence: CAAPQANGYTF.

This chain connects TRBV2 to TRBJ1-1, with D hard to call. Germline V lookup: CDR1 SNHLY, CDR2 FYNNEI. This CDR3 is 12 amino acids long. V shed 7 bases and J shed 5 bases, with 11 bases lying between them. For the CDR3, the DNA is TGTGCCAGCATCCGGGGTAAGACTGAAGCTTTCTTT. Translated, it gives CASIRGKTEAFF.

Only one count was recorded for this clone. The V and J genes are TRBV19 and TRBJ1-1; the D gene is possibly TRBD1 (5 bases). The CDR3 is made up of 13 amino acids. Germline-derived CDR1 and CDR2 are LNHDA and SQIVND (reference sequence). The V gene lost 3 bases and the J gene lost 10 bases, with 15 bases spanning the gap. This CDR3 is CASSMDRGAGAFF. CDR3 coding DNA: TGTGCCAGTAGTATGGACCGTGGGGCGGGAGCTTTCTTT.

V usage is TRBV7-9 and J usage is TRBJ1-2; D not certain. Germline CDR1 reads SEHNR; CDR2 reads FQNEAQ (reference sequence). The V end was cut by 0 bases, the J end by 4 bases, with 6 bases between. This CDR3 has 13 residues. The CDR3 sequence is CASSLAPPYGYTF. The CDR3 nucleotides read TGTGCCAGCAGCTTAGCGCCCCCCTATGGCTACACCTTC. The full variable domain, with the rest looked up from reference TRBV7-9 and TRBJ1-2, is DTGVSQNPRHKITKRGQNVTFRCDPISEHNRLYWYRQTLGQGPEFLTYFQNEAQLEKSRLLSDRFSAERPKGSFSTLEIQRTEQGDSAMYLCASSLAPPYGYTFGSGTRLTVV.

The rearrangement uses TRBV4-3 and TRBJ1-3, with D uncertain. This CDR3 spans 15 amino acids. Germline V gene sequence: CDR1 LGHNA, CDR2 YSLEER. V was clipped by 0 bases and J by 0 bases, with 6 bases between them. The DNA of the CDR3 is TGCGCCAGCAGCCAAGATGTGGGCTCTGGAAACACCATATATTTT. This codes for CASSQDVGSGNTIYF.

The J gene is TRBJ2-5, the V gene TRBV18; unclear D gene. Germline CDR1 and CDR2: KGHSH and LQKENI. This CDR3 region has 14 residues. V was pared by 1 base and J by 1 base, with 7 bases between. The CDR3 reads CASSPLRPQETQYF. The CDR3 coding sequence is TGTGCCAGCTCACCACTCCGCCCCCAAGAGACCCAGTACTTC.

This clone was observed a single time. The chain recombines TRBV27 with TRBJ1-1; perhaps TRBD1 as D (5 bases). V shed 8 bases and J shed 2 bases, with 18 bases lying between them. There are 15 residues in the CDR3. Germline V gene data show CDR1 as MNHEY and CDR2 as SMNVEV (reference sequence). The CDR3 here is CASSDLGGRNTEAFF. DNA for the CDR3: TGTGCCAGCTCTGACCTGGGGGGGAGAAACACTGAAGCTTTCTTT.

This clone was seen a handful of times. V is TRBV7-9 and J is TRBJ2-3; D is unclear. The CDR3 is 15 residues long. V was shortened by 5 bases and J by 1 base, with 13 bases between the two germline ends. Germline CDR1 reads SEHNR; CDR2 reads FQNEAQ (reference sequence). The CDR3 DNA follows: TGTGCCAGCAGCCCTGACTTGGCGGGCACAGATACGCAGTATTTT. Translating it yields CASSPDLAGTDTQYF.

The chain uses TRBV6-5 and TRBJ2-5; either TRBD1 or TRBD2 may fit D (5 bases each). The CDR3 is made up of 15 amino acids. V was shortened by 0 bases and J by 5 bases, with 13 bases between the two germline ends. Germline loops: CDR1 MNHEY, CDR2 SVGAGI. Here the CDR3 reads CASSYSIGTAETQYF. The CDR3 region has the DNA TGTGCCAGCAGTTACTCGATCGGGACCGCGGAGACCCAGTACTTC.

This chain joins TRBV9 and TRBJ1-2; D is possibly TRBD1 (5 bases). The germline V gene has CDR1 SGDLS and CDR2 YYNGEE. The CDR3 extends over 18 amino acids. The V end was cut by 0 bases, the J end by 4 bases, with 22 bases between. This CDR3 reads CASSVAVSTKPGLYGYTF. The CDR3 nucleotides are TGTGCCAGCAGCGTAGCTGTTTCGACAAAGCCGGGGCTCTATGGCTACACCTTC.

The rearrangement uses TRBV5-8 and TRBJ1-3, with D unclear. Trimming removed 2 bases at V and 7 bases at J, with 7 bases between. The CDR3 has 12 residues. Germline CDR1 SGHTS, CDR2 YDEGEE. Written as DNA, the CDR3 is TGTGCCAGCAGCTTATTGGGCAACACCATATATTTT. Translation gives CASSLLGNTIYF.

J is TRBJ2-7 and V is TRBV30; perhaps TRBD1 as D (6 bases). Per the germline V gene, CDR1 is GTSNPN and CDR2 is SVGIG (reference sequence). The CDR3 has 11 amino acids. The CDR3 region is CAGWGLVEQYF. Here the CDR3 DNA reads TGTGCGGGGTGGGGGCTGGTGGAGCAGTACTTC.

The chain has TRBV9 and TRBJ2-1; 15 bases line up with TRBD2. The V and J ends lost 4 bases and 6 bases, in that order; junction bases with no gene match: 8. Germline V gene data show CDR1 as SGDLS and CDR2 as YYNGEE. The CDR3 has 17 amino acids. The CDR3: CASSPGLAGGLSNEQFF. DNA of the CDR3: TGTGCCAGCAGCCCAGGACTAGCGGGGGGGTTGAGCAATGAGCAGTTCTTC.

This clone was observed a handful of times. CDR3 bases: TGTGCCAGCAGCCGTGACGAGGAAAATGAAAAACTGTTTTTT. Its protein is CASSRDEENEKLFF. The chain has TRBV6-2 or TRBV6-3 and TRBJ1-4, with D hard to call. CDR1 MNHEY and CDR2 SVGEGT come from the germline V gene. The CDR3 extends over 14 amino acids. V was pared by 6 bases and J by 5 bases, with 13 bases between.

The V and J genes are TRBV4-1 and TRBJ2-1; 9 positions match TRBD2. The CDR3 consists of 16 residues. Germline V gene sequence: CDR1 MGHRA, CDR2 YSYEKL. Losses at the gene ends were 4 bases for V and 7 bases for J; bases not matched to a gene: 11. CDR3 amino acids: CASSPYSSGGKNEQFF. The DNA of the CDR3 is TGCGCCAGCAGCCCATACTCGAGCGGGGGGAAAAATGAGCAGTTCTTC.

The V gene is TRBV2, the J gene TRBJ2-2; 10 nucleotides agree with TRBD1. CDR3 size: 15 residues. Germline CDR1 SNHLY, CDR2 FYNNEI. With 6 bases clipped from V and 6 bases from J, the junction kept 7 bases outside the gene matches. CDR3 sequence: CASRPDRGPAGELFF. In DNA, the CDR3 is TGTGCCAGCAGACCCGACAGGGGGCCGGCCGGGGAGCTGTTTTTT. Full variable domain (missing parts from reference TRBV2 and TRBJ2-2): EPEVTQTPSHQVTQMGQEVILRCVPISNHLYFYWYRQILGQKVEFLVSFYNNEISEKSEIFDDQFSVERPDGSNFTLKIRSTKLEDSAMYFCASRPDRGPAGELFFGEGSRLTVL.

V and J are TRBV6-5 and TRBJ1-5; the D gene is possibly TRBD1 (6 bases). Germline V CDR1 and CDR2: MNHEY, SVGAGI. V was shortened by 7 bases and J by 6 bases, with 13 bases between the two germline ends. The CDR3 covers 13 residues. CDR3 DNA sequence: TGTGCCAGCACGTGGACAGTAGGTCAGCCCCAGCATTTT. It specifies CASTWTVGQPQHF.

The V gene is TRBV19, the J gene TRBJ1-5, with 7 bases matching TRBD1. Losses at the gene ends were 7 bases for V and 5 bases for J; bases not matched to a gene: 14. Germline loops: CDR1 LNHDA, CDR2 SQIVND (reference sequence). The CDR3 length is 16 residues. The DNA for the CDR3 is TGTGCCAGTACCAGTTTTGACAGGGCTCCTCATCAGCCCCAGCATTTT. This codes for CASTSFDRAPHQPQHF.

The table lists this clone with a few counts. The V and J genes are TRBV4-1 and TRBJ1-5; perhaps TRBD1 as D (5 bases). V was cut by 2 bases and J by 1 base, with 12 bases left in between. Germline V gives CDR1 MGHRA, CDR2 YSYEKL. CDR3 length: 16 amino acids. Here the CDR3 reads CASSQWGSGSNQPQHF. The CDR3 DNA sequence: TGCGCCAGCAGCCAATGGGGATCAGGGAGCAATCAGCCCCAGCATTTT.

The CDR3 sequence: CASSVGQGAYEQYF. The CDR3 nucleotides are TGTGCCAGCAGCGTAGGACAGGGGGCGTACGAGCAGTACTTC. The J gene is TRBJ2-7, the V gene TRBV9; 10 positions agree with TRBD1. The germline gives CDR1 SGDLS, CDR2 YYNGEE. V gave up 0 bases and J gave up 4 bases; unmatched junction bases: 1. CDR3 size: 14 residues.

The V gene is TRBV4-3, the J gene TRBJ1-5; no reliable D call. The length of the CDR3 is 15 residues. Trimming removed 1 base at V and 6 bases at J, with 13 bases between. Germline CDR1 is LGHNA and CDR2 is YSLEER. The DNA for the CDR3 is TGCGCCAGCAGCCAAGGAGGGCAGGCTGGTCAGCCCCAGCATTTT. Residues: CASSQGGQAGQPQHF.

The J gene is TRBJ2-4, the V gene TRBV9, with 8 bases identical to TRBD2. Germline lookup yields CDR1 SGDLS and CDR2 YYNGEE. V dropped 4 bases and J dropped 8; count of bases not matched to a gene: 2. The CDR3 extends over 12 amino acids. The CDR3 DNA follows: TGTGCCAGCAGCCCCGGGAGGGACATTCAGTACTTC. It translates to CASSPGRDIQYF.